A single sample gave rise to the 23 T cell receptor beta chains below, sequenced in a study of identical twins (dated by TCRdb to about 2016). Library construction relied on 5' RACE. Sequenced using an Illumina HiSeq 2000. TCRdb redid the processing of the public reads, applying fastp at Q25 and MiXCR, and retained in-frame beta chains. CDR3 protein duplicates are merged, each entry listing the most common genes and DNA. The sample table contains some 730,000 distinct CDR3 sequences; only one count was recorded for 15% to 20% of them. The biggest ten clones account for approximately 14% of the sample. The same specimen was also included in a second study, on T cells expressing NK-cell markers.

The sequenced sample was PBMCs. Every receptor here comes from a woman aged 18-29 years in good health.

This clonotype was found a few times. This chain joins TRBV7-9 and TRBJ2-1, with D hard to call. This CDR3 comprises 16 residues. The V gene's germline CDR1 is SEHNR and CDR2 FQNEAQ (reference sequence). The V end lost 1 base, the J end lost 0 bases, and 10 bases lay between the germline ends. The CDR3 nucleotides are TGTGCCAGCAGCTTAGAACAGAGCGTCTCCTACAATGAGCAGTTCTTC. The encoded protein is CASSLEQSVSYNEQFF. Full variable domain (missing parts from reference TRBV7-9 and TRBJ2-1): DTGVSQNPRHKITKRGQNVTFRCDPISEHNRLYWYRQTLGQGPEFLTYFQNEAQLEKSRLLSDRFSAERPKGSFSTLEIQRTEQGDSAMYLCASSLEQSVSYNEQFFGPGTRLTVL.

The J gene is TRBJ1-2, the V gene TRBV27; 10 positions agree with TRBD1. Germline values: CDR1 MNHEY, CDR2 SMNVEV (reference sequence). The CDR3 extends over 15 amino acids. V trimming: 6 bases; J trimming: 1 base; junction bases outside the gene matches: 5. The CDR3 reads CASRRQGAYNYGYTF. The CDR3, as DNA: TGTGCCAGCAGGAGACAGGGGGCATATAACTATGGCTACACCTTC.

This clonotype was picked up a small number of times. V usage is TRBV12-3 or TRBV12-4 and J usage is TRBJ2-3, with 10 positions matching TRBD2. V was clipped by 5 bases and J by 8 bases; unmatched bases: 13. The CDR3 is 16 residues long. The DNA of the CDR3 is TGTGCCAGCAGTCCGTGGGGAGCGGGGGGGCGTCCTACGCAGTATTTT. Its protein product is CASSPWGAGGRPTQYF.

The V call is TRBV5-5, the J call TRBJ1-1; D possibly corresponds to TRBD1 (5 bases). The germline V and J ends were trimmed by 0 bases and 3 bases, with 15 bases remaining between them. CDR1 SGHKS and CDR2 YYEKEE come from the germline V gene (reference sequence). The CDR3 length is 16 residues. CDR3 residues: CASSLGIKTAHTEAFF. In DNA form, the CDR3 reads TGTGCCAGCAGCTTGGGGATTAAGACAGCACACACTGAAGCTTTCTTT.

This clonotype was seen repeatedly, ten times or more. CDR3 residues: CASSSGQGTGELFF. In DNA form, the CDR3 reads TGTGCCAGCAGTTCAGGACAGGGTACCGGGGAGCTGTTTTTT. This chain links TRBV6-5 with TRBJ2-2; 8 positions match TRBD1. Looked up from germline, CDR1 is MNHEY and CDR2 is SVGAGI. The CDR3 totals 14 residues. V lost 4 bases to trimming and J lost 5 bases; unmatched junction nucleotides: 3.

J is TRBJ2-1 and V is TRBV2; tentatively, D is TRBD2 (5 bases). Trimming took 7 bases from V and 7 from J, leaving 11 bases between them. Germline V gene lookup returns CDR1 SNHLY and CDR2 FYNNEI. This CDR3 is built from 12 residues. The CDR3 DNA sequence: TGTGCCAGCATGCTTGGCGGGAATGAGCAGTTCTTC. It yields the protein CASMLGGNEQFF. Combining the CDR3 with reference TRBV2 and TRBJ2-1 gives the whole variable domain EPEVTQTPSHQVTQMGQEVILRCVPISNHLYFYWYRQILGQKVEFLVSFYNNEISEKSEIFDDQFSVERPDGSNFTLKIRSTKLEDSAMYFCASMLGGNEQFFGPGTRLTVL.

The V and J genes are TRBV29-1 and TRBJ2-3; weak D call: TRBD2 (5 bases). The germline CDR1 and CDR2 sequences are SQVTM and ANQGSEA. Deletions cut 6 bases from V and 5 bases from J, with 6 bases between. This CDR3 spans 10 amino acids. CDR3: CSVSGDTQYF. The CDR3 nucleotides read TGCAGCGTGAGCGGAGATACGCAGTATTTT.

This clonotype was seen ten or more times. The CDR3 region is CATSSRPNYEQYF. The DNA for the CDR3 is TGTGCCACCAGCTCCCGACCCAACTACGAGCAGTACTTC. The rearrangement uses TRBV15 and TRBJ2-7; D is ambiguous. Deletions cut 5 bases from V and 3 bases from J, with 11 bases between. The CDR3 is 13 amino acids. The germline V gene has CDR1 LNHNV and CDR2 YYDKDF (reference sequence).

A few counts support this clonotype. The CDR3 end shows no conserved phenylalanine or tryptophan, and so a read error is likely. No DNA is shown, since the ends of the CDR3 on it are uncertain; the CDR3 is the one TCRdb lists. The chain combines TRBV13 with TRBJ2-3; the table's TRBD2 call for D was not verified on the DNA. The CDR3 adds up to 13 amino acids, both ends counted. Germline assignment: CDR1 PRHDT and CDR2 FYEKMQ (reference sequence). CDR3 residues: CASSLSGLAGGGL.

The rearrangement joins TRBV12-3 or TRBV12-4 to TRBJ1-1; D not certain. The V and J ends lost 6 bases and 4 bases respectively, with 9 bases between them. This CDR3 has 12 residues. The CDR3 DNA follows: TGTGCCAGCAGGGAGGGTAGCACTGAAGCTTTCTTT. Translating gives CASREGSTEAFF.

This clonotype was observed many times. The genes are TRBV7-2 and TRBJ2-3; D might be TRBD2 (5 bases). V gave up 5 bases and J gave up 8 bases, with 14 bases separating them. The CDR3 spans 13 residues. Germline CDR1 is SGHTA and CDR2 is FQGNSA. The CDR3 spells CASSPPLGSTQYF. The CDR3 nucleotides read TGTGCCAGCAGCCCCCCGTTGGGGAGTACGCAGTATTTT.

This clonotype was observed a handful of times. This rearrangement joins TRBV7-8 to TRBJ2-7; TRBD1 is a possible D gene (6 bases). V lost 6 bases to trimming and J lost 3 bases, with 15 bases between them. Per germline, CDR1 SGHVS and CDR2 FQNEAQ. This CDR3 spans 14 amino acids. The CDR3: CASREGDGYYEQYF. DNA for the CDR3: TGTGCCAGCAGAGAGGGGGACGGTTACTACGAGCAGTACTTC.

This clonotype was detected a few times. This rearrangement joins TRBV5-5 to TRBJ1-1; tentatively, D is TRBD1 (5 bases). The V end was cut by 1 base, the J end by 1 base, with 17 bases between. From germline, CDR1 is SGHKS and CDR2 YYEKEE (reference sequence). This CDR3 region has 17 residues. The CDR3 DNA sequence: TGTGCCAGCAGCTTGCTTAACCTTCAGGGAAGGAACACTGAAGCTTTCTTT. Its protein product is CASSLLNLQGRNTEAFF.

This clonotype was recorded a few times. The J gene is TRBJ2-7, the V gene TRBV2; D remains unclear. This CDR3 has 13 amino acids. Trimming cost V 10 bases and J 1 base, with 14 bases left between them. Per germline, CDR1 SNHLY and CDR2 FYNNEI. DNA for the CDR3: TGTGCCACCACTCGTCTGGCATCCTACGAGCAGTACTTC. It specifies CATTRLASYEQYF.

There are a few counts of this clonotype. This chain joins TRBV20-1 and TRBJ2-7; possible D gene TRBD2, 6 bases. CDR1 is DFQATT and CDR2 is SNEGSKA in the germline V gene (reference sequence). V gave up 3 bases and J gave up 3 bases, with 15 bases separating them. The CDR3 runs to 14 residues. The CDR3 nucleotides read TGCAGTGCTAGTGACCCCGGGGGAGGCTACGAGCAGTACTTC. Translating gives CSASDPGGGYEQYF.

A few counts support this clonotype. The V call is TRBV12-3 or TRBV12-4, the J call TRBJ1-2; 10 bases match TRBD1. V lost 3 bases, J lost 4 bases, and 5 bases stayed unmatched. CDR3 length: 15 residues. CDR3 in amino acids: CASSFGTGDFYGYTF. The CDR3 DNA reads as TGTGCCAGCAGTTTTGGGACAGGGGACTTCTATGGCTACACCTTC.

The V gene is TRBV20-1, the J gene TRBJ1-5; D unresolved. V lost 3 bases and J 7 bases, leaving 10 bases between the germline ends. Germline V gives CDR1 DFQATT, CDR2 SNEGSKA (reference sequence). The CDR3 runs to 12 residues. The CDR3 DNA sequence: TGCAGTGCTAGTTCGGGCGGGCAGCCCCAGCATTTT. Translated, it gives CSASSGGQPQHF.

The genes are TRBV5-1 and TRBJ2-5, with D tentatively TRBD1 (6 bases). From germline, CDR1 is SGHRS and CDR2 YFSETQ. V lost 5 bases to trimming and J lost 2 bases, with 10 bases between them. CDR3 length equals 13 residues. CDR3 bases: TGCGCCAGCAGATTTGACAGGCAAGAGACCCAGTACTTC. Its translation is CASRFDRQETQYF.

A few counts support this clonotype. This sequence joins TRBV5-1 and TRBJ1-6, with D maybe TRBD1 (6 bases). V was cut by 0 bases and J by 2 bases, with 6 bases left in between. Looked up from germline, CDR1 is SGHRS and CDR2 is YFSETQ. CDR3 size: 15 residues. CDR3 nucleotide sequence: TGCGCCAGCAGCTTGGACAGGGCCTATAATTCACCCCTCCACTTT. Its protein product is CASSLDRAYNSPLHF.

This clonotype was observed a few times. J is TRBJ2-7 and V is TRBV5-1, with TRBD1 identical over 8 bases. Germline-derived CDR1 and CDR2 are SGHRS and YFSETQ. V was pared by 4 bases and J by 8 bases, with 14 bases of the junction left unmatched. This CDR3 spans 15 amino acids. The CDR3 nucleotides read TGCGCCAGCAGCCCTGGGGGGACAGGCCCCCCGCAGCAGTACTTC. Amino acid sequence: CASSPGGTGPPQQYF. Combining the CDR3 with reference TRBV5-1 and TRBJ2-7 gives the whole variable domain KAGVTQTPRYLIKTRGQQVTLSCSPISGHRSVSWYQQTPGQGLQFLFEYFSETQRNKGNFPGRFSGRQFSNSRSEMNVSTLELGDSALYLCASSPGGTGPPQQYFGPGTRLTVT.

V usage is TRBV20-1 and J usage is TRBJ2-1; D is possibly TRBD2 (5 bases). This CDR3 comprises 12 residues. Trimming shortened V by 5 bases and J by 7 bases, and 12 bases separated the two germline ends. The V gene's germline CDR1 is DFQATT and CDR2 SNEGSKA (reference sequence). Here the CDR3 DNA reads TGCAGTGCTCCCACTGGGAGAAATGAGCAGTTCTTC. It yields the protein CSAPTGRNEQFF.

This clonotype was recorded a few times. The chain couples TRBV18 to TRBJ2-3; TRBD2 is a possible D gene (6 bases). This CDR3 has 14 amino acids. CDR1 and CDR2 from the germline V gene are KGHSH and LQKENI. V was cut by 0 bases and J by 4 bases, with 8 bases left in between. The CDR3, as DNA: TGTGCCAGCTCACCACCTAGCGGTTCAGATACGCAGTATTTT. Translating gives CASSPPSGSDTQYF.

This clonotype was counted only a few times. This chain uses TRBV2 with TRBJ1-2, with TRBD1 as a possible D gene (5 bases). The V gene's germline CDR1 is SNHLY and CDR2 FYNNEI. The CDR3 length is 13 residues. The ends were cut back, 4 bases at V and 11 bases at J, with 17 bases in the middle. CDR3 protein: CASSVGTAKVYTF. In nucleotides, the CDR3 is TGTGCCAGCAGTGTTGGGACCGCTAAGGTTTACACCTTC.